The rows below give T cell receptor beta chains drawn from one sample of a study of metastatic and nonmetastatic thyroid tumors. TCRdb re-analyzed the PCR reads through MiXCR. Of 15,000 to 20,000 clones listed, around 30% were seen once; the top ten hold around 15%. Sequenced: tumor tissue. Source of these receptors: a female donor with papillary thyroid cancer or a benign thyroid nodule (not recorded which). Some clones in this sample may be carry-over from other donors' samples. Both conserved end residues are part of each CDR3. D genes are given only for firm matches. Some rows have no size entry. The others give once, few or many, or a class for an expanded clone.

clone size,V gene,D gene,J gene,CDR3 protein,CDR3 DNA
many,TRBV4-3,-,TRBJ1-5,CASSVDRYQPQHF,TGCGCCAGCAGCGTAGACAGGTATCAGCCCCAGCATTTT
medium-sized,TRBV27,-,TRBJ2-7,CASSFSATGLSSYEQYF,TGTGCCAGCAGTTTTTCGGCGACAGGTCTGAGCTCCTACGAGCAGTACTTC
-,TRBV20-1,TRBD1,TRBJ2-7,CSAGIRDRVYEQYF,TGCAGTGCTGGCATCCGGGACAGGGTCTACGAGCAGTACTTC
few,TRBV11-3,TRBD1,TRBJ1-1,CASSLQGAATEAFF,TGTGCCAGCAGCTTACAGGGGGCGGCCACTGAAGCTTTCTTT
-,TRBV28,-,TRBJ1-5,CASSSSRGPQHF,TGTGCCAGCAGTTCCTCCCGGGGGCCCCAGCATTTT
-,TRBV11-1,-,TRBJ2-3,CAIGERVGSSTDTQYF,TGTGCCATAGGGGAGCGTGTCGGTTCGAGCACAGATACGCAGTATTTT
many,TRBV7-3,TRBD1,TRBJ2-7,CASTPDRDTPYEQYF,TGTGCCAGCACCCCGGACAGGGACACCCCTTACGAGCAGTACTTC
-,TRBV20-1,-,TRBJ2-7,CSALKAASYEQYF,TGCAGTGCTCTTAAGGCGGCCTCCTACGAGCAGTACTTC
few,TRBV10-1,-,TRBJ1-2,CASSGDPEGGYTF,TGCGCCAGCAGTGGCGACCCAGAAGGTGGCTACACCTTC
few,TRBV28,-,TRBJ1-6,CASSLWNSLGGSYNSPLHF,TGTGCCAGCAGTTTATGGAATTCTTTAGGGGGTTCTTATAATTCACCCCTCCACTTT
many,TRBV27,-,TRBJ1-4,CASSLSSRPHPQEKLFF,TGTGCCAGCAGTTTATCGAGCCGCCCACACCCTCAAGAAAAACTGTTTTTT
-,TRBV6-2/TRBV6-3,-,TRBJ2-2,CASSRGPNTWELFF,TGTGCCAGCAGCCGGGGGCCGAACACTTGGGAGCTGTTTTTT
few,TRBV6-4,-,TRBJ1-2,CASSGDGSYGYTF,TGTGCCAGCAGTGGGGACGGCTCCTATGGCTACACCTTC
few,TRBV7-2,TRBD2,TRBJ2-2,CASSLEAAGEVFF,TGTGCCAGCAGCTTAGAGGCGGCGGGAGAGGTGTTTTTT
-,TRBV30,-,TRBJ1-1,CAWRRTLGTEAFF,TGTGCCTGGAGAAGGACGTTGGGGACTGAAGCTTTCTTT
few,TRBV27,TRBD1,TRBJ2-7,CASKPGQEFVEQYF,TGTGCCAGCAAACCGGGACAGGAGTTCGTAGAGCAGTACTTC
-,TRBV20-1,TRBD2,TRBJ2-1,CSARDPLAGYNEQLF,TGCAGTGCTAGAGACCCTCTAGCGGGATACAATGAGCAGCTCTTC
many,TRBV9,-,TRBJ2-4,CASSVDPIDGGIQYF,TGTGCCAGCAGCGTAGACCCTATTGACGGGGGCATTCAGTACTTC
-,TRBV11-2,-,TRBJ2-7,CASSLRDHKNTYEQYF,TGTGCCAGCAGCCTTAGGGACCATAAAAACACATACGAGCAGTACTTC
-,TRBV18,TRBD1,TRBJ1-2,CASSPLGQGRNGYTF,TGTGCCAGCTCACCACTCGGACAGGGTAGAAATGGCTACACCTTC
few,TRBV6-2/TRBV6-3,TRBD2,TRBJ2-1,CASSYPSGSYEQFF,TGTGCCAGCAGCTACCCTAGCGGGAGTTATGAGCAGTTCTTC
medium-sized,TRBV6-1,-,TRBJ1-3,CASHTPSGNTIYF,TGTGCCAGCCACACCCCCTCTGGAAACACCATATATTTT
-,TRBV20-1,TRBD1,TRBJ2-3,CSARGHRGLTDTQYF,TGCAGTGCTAGAGGGCACAGGGGGCTCACAGATACGCAGTATTTT
-,TRBV2,-,TRBJ1-1,CDSSVEQNTEASF,TGTGACAGCAGTGTGGAGCAAAACACTGAAGCTTCCTTT
many,TRBV19,-,TRBJ1-6,CASSPDFSYNSPLHF,TGTGCCAGTAGTCCCGATTTCTCCTATAATTCACCCCTCCACTTT
medium-sized,TRBV20-1,-,TRBJ1-6,CSAREMGGDSPLHF,TGCAGTGCTAGAGAGATGGGAGGGGACTCACCCCTCCACTTT
medium-sized,TRBV28,-,TRBJ2-7,CASSFRDYEQYF,TGTGCCAGCAGTTTCAGGGATTACGAGCAGTACTTC
-,TRBV20-1,-,TRBJ2-7,CSARGAWGGGRFYEQYF,TGCAGTGCTAGAGGCGCCTGGGGGGGCGGGAGATTCTACGAGCAGTACTTC
-,TRBV18,-,TRBJ1-2,CASSPFGRSDGYAF,TGTGCCAGCTCACCATTTGGACGGAGCGATGGCTACGCCTTC
-,TRBV6-5,-,TRBJ1-5,CASSYSEGQPQHF,TGTGCCAGCAGTTACTCGGAAGGCCAGCCCCAGCATTTT
many,TRBV20-1,TRBD2,TRBJ2-7,CSARDLLAGGRGEQYF,TGCAGTGCTAGAGATCTACTAGCGGGGGGGCGCGGCGAGCAGTACTTC
many,TRBV9,TRBD1,TRBJ2-1,CASSGTGHEQFF,TGTGCCAGCAGCGGGACAGGGCATGAGCAGTTCTTC
-,TRBV20-1,TRBD1,TRBJ2-7,CSARGDRVTYEQYF,TGCAGTGCTAGAGGGGACAGGGTGACCTACGAGCAGTACTTC
-,TRBV4-2,-,TRBJ1-2,CASSQDYGNYGYTF,TGTGCCAGCAGCCAAGATTACGGTAACTATGGCTACACCTTC
many,TRBV3-1,TRBD2,TRBJ2-3,CASSPRGTGTSVSTDTQYF,TGTGCCAGCAGCCCGAGGGGAACCGGGACTAGCGTAAGCACAGATACGCAGTATTTT
medium-sized,TRBV18,TRBD1,TRBJ2-7,CASSPTGVRYEQYF,TGTGCCAGCTCACCGACAGGGGTTCGCTACGAGCAGTACTTC
once,TRBV7-2,TRBD1,TRBJ1-2,CASSLDRGDGYTF,TGTGCCAGCAGCCTGGACAGGGGAGATGGCTACACCTTC
few,TRBV9,-,TRBJ2-6,CASSGLTASGANVLTF,TGTGCCAGCAGCGGATTAACAGCCTCTGGGGCCAACGTCCTGACTTTC
many,TRBV20-1,-,TRBJ1-1,CSARVGGMNTEAFF,TGCAGTGCTAGAGTCGGGGGGATGAACACTGAAGCTTTCTTT
few,TRBV28,TRBD2,TRBJ2-7,CASKREGDYEQYF,TGTGCCAGCAAACGGGAGGGAGACTACGAGCAGTACTTC
few,TRBV6-1,-,TRBJ2-2,CASSPNPLGTGELFF,TGTGCCAGCAGTCCCAACCCCCTCGGCACCGGGGAGCTGTTTTTT
many,TRBV13,-,TRBJ2-3,CASSLRRDWITDTQYF,TGTGCCAGCAGCTTACGACGGGACTGGATCACAGATACGCAGTATTTT
-,TRBV6-4,-,TRBJ1-5,CASSEATYQLQHF,TGTGCCAGCAGTGAAGCCACTTATCAGCTCCAGCATTTT
many,TRBV9,-,TRBJ1-3,CASSLTGYSGNTIYF,TGTGCCAGCAGCCTGACTGGTTACTCTGGAAACACCATATATTTC
many,TRBV28,-,TRBJ1-1,CASSFTLTNTEAFF,TGTGCCAGCAGCTTTACTCTCACGAACACTGAAGCTTTCTTT
few,TRBV27,TRBD1,TRBJ2-7,CASSWGQGEYEQYF,TGTGCCAGCAGCTGGGGACAGGGAGAGTACGAGCAGTACTTC
-,TRBV13,-,TRBJ2-3,CASSSDRADTQYF,TGTGCCAGCAGCTCTGACAGAGCAGATACGCAGTATTTT